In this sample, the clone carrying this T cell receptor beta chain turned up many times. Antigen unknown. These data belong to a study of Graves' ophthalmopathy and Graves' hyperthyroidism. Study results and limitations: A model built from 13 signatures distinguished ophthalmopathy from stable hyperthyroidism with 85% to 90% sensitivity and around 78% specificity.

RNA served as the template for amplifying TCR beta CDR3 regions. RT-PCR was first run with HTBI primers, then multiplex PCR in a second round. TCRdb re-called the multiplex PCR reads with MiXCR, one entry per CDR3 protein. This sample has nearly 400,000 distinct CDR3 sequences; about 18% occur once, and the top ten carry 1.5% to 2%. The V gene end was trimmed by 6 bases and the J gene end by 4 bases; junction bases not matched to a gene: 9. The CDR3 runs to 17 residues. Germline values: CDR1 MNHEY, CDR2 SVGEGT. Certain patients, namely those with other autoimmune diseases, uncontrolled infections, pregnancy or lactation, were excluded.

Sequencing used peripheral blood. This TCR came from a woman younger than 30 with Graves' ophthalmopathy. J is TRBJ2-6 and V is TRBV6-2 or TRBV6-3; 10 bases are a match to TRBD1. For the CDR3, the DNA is TGTGCCAGCAGAATCGACAGGGGGCTTGGCGGGGCCAACGTCCTGACTTTC. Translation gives CASRIDRGLGGANVLTF.